One and the same sample provided the 30 T cell receptor beta chains below, sequenced in a study of radiotherapy plus CTLA-4 blockade in lung cancer. Repertoires were generated with immunoSEQ multiplex PCR, while TCRdb's copy carries only in-frame clones and drops some. The sample records fewer than 140,000 clones, approximately 87% being singletons. Sequenced material: peripheral blood, taken from a patient treated with radiotherapy plus ipilimumab. The receptors come from a human donor with non-small cell lung cancer that progressed on radiotherapy plus ipilimumab. Some clones in this sample may be carry-over from other donors' samples.

The chain carries TRBV5-1 and TRBJ1-5; D uncertain. Germline V CDR1 and CDR2: SGHRS, YFSETQ. This CDR3 is built from 13 residues. The V end was cut by 4 bases, the J end by 2 bases, with 7 bases between. The CDR3: CASSTAGNQPQHF. The CDR3, as DNA: TGCGCCAGCAGCACAGCAGGCAATCAGCCCCAGCATTTT.

The rearrangement links TRBV5-1 to TRBJ1-1; D remains ambiguous. CDR3 size: 14 residues. CDR1 is SGHRS and CDR2 is YFSETQ in the germline V gene. Trimming removed 0 bases from V and 0 bases from J, with 6 bases in between. The CDR3 region is CASSLVGMNTEAFF. Here the CDR3 DNA reads TGCGCCAGCAGCTTGGTTGGGATGAACACTGAAGCTTTCTTT.

This chain links TRBV4-1 with TRBJ2-5; D remains ambiguous. V was clipped by 0 bases and J by 1 base, with 9 bases between them. The CDR3 loop spans 15 amino acids. Germline lookup yields CDR1 MGHRA and CDR2 YSYEKL. The CDR3 nucleotides are TGCGCCAGCAGCCAAGATGGAGCCCGCCAAGAGACCCAGTACTTC. It codes for CASSQDGARQETQYF.

The chain joins TRBV2 to TRBJ1-1, with D maybe TRBD1 (6 bases). CDR3 length equals 13 residues. Germline lookup yields CDR1 SNHLY and CDR2 FYNNEI. Trimming took 5 bases from V and 1 from J, leaving 8 bases between them. As DNA, the CDR3 is TGTGCCAGCAGTTCGGACAGGAACACTGAAGCTTTCTTT. It is translated as CASSSDRNTEAFF. Full variable domain (rest looked up from reference TRBV2 and TRBJ1-1): EPEVTQTPSHQVTQMGQEVILRCVPISNHLYFYWYRQILGQKVEFLVSFYNNEISEKSEIFDDQFSVERPDGSNFTLKIRSTKLEDSAMYFCASSSDRNTEAFFGQGTRLTVV.

This chain connects TRBV7-2 to TRBJ2-3; no firm D call. CDR1 is SGHTA and CDR2 is FQGNSA in the germline V gene. V was trimmed by 3 bases and J by 4 bases, leaving 5 bases between them. This CDR3 is built from 12 residues. DNA for the CDR3: TGTGCCAGCAGCTTCCTGTCAGATACGCAGTATTTT. This translates into CASSFLSDTQYF.

This sequence joins TRBV7-2 and TRBJ2-7, with D possibly being TRBD1 or TRBD2 (5 bases each). This CDR3 has 14 residues. Germline V lookup: CDR1 SGHTA, CDR2 FQGNSA. V lost 6 bases, J lost 4 bases, and 16 bases lay in between. CDR3 nucleotides: TGTGCCAGCAGTCAGCAGAGGGACGTTTACGAGCAGTACTTC. Translation: CASSQQRDVYEQYF.

CDR3 nucleotide sequence: TGTGCCAGCAGTTTTTTCCAGGGAGGGACGGAGACCCAGTACTTC. This codes for CASSFFQGGTETQYF. V usage is TRBV28 and J usage is TRBJ2-5, with 7 bases lining up with TRBD2. Germline lookup yields CDR1 MDHEN and CDR2 SYDVKM. CDR3 length equals 15 residues. The trim removed 3 bases at V and 5 bases at J, leaving 9 bases unmatched. Complete variable domain (other parts from reference TRBV28 and TRBJ2-5): DVKVTQSSRYLVKRTGEKVFLECVQDMDHENMFWYRQDPGLGLRLIYFSYDVKMKEKGDIPEGYSVSREKKERFSLILESASTNQTSMYLCASSFFQGGTETQYFGPGTRLLVL.

This chain connects TRBV29-1 to TRBJ2-3; D is unclear. V dropped 6 bases and J dropped 3 bases, with 16 bases sitting between them. This CDR3 is 14 amino acids long. Per the germline V gene, CDR1 is SQVTM and CDR2 is ANQGSEA. CDR3 amino acids: CSVIGVVSTDTQYF. The CDR3 DNA reads as TGCAGCGTGATTGGGGTAGTCTCTACAGATACGCAGTATTTT.

This clone was counted between two and nine times. This chain links TRBV29-1 with TRBJ1-3; unclear D gene. The CDR3 is 13 amino acids. V lost 6 bases, J lost 0 bases, and 9 bases lay in between. Germline V gene data show CDR1 as SQVTM and CDR2 as ANQGSEA. CDR3 sequence: CSVAANSGNTIYF. CDR3 nucleotides: TGCAGCGTGGCAGCCAACTCTGGAAACACCATATATTTT.

The CDR3 protein is CASSGGEATDTQYF. The CDR3 nucleotides read TGCGCCAGCAGCGGCGGGGAGGCTACAGATACGCAGTATTTT. The rearrangement links TRBV5-1 to TRBJ2-3; tentatively, D is TRBD2 (6 bases). The CDR3 extends over 14 amino acids. Trimming left V 4 bases short and J 3 bases short, with 12 bases between. The germline CDR1 and CDR2 sequences are SGHRS and YFSETQ. Filled out from reference TRBV5-1 and TRBJ2-3, the complete variable domain reads KAGVTQTPRYLIKTRGQQVTLSCSPISGHRSVSWYQQTPGQGLQFLFEYFSETQRNKGNFPGRFSGRQFSNSRSEMNVSTLELGDSALYLCASSGGEATDTQYFGPGTRLTVL.

The CDR3 reads CASRGQDTMNTEAFF. The CDR3, as DNA: TGCGCCAGCCGGGGACAGGACACCATGAACACTGAAGCTTTCTTT. The rearrangement joins TRBV5-1 to TRBJ1-1; 8 positions agree with TRBD1. The germline CDR1 and CDR2 sequences are SGHRS and YFSETQ. V shed 7 bases and J 0 bases; nucleotides not matched to a gene: 8. The CDR3 has 15 amino acids. Drawing the rest from reference TRBV5-1 and TRBJ1-1, the complete variable domain is KAGVTQTPRYLIKTRGQQVTLSCSPISGHRSVSWYQQTPGQGLQFLFEYFSETQRNKGNFPGRFSGRQFSNSRSEMNVSTLELGDSALYLCASRGQDTMNTEAFFGQGTRLTVV.

In this sample, this clone turned up a few times. The chain carries TRBV6-6 and TRBJ2-1; 9 positions match TRBD2. With 7 bases clipped from V and 5 bases from J, the junction kept 6 bases outside the gene matches. The CDR3 length is 14 residues. Germline V gene sequence: CDR1 MNHNY, CDR2 SVGAGI (reference sequence). Here the CDR3 reads CASIPSGEDNEQFF. The CDR3 nucleotides are TGTGCCAGCATCCCTAGCGGGGAGGACAATGAGCAGTTCTTC.

This clone was recorded a few times. The J gene is TRBJ1-2, the V gene TRBV7-9; maybe TRBD1 (5 bases). The CDR3 consists of 15 residues. V was pared by 4 bases and J by 3 bases, with 15 bases between. The germline CDR1 and CDR2 sequences are SEHNR and FQNEAQ (reference sequence). Written as DNA, the CDR3 is TGTGCCAGCAGCTCCCCCGGCGGGGCTGACTATGGCTACACCTTC. It translates to CASSSPGGADYGYTF.

J is TRBJ2-7 and V is TRBV2; maybe TRBD2 (5 bases). Germline assignment: CDR1 SNHLY and CDR2 FYNNEI. The CDR3 consists of 14 residues. V lost 4 bases, J lost 3 bases, and 13 bases lay in between. The CDR3 DNA reads as TGTGCCAGCAGTGCGGGAAGGTTTAACTACGAGCAGTACTTC. Its protein product is CASSAGRFNYEQYF.

This chain uses TRBV4-3 with TRBJ1-2; 9 nucleotides align to TRBD1. Looked up from germline, CDR1 is LGHNA and CDR2 is YSLEER. V trimming: 4 bases; J trimming: 7 bases; junction bases outside the gene matches: 7. There are 14 residues in the CDR3. As DNA, the CDR3 is TGCGCCAGCAGCCCCAGGACAGGGGCTCTTGGCTACACCTTC. As protein: CASSPRTGALGYTF.

This chain uses TRBV6-5 with TRBJ2-3; tentatively, D is TRBD1 (5 bases). With 2 bases removed from V and 5 bases from J, the gap between germline ends came to 14 bases. This CDR3 comprises 15 residues. Per germline, CDR1 MNHEY and CDR2 SVGAGI. CDR3 nucleotides: TGTGCCAGCAGTTACGGCCAGGGTGGAATAGATACGCAGTATTTT. Protein sequence: CASSYGQGGIDTQYF.

The chain uses TRBV27 and TRBJ2-7, with D hard to call. In germline, CDR1 is MNHEY, CDR2 SMNVEV (reference sequence). The CDR3 loop spans 14 amino acids. V lost 9 bases and J lost 0, with 15 bases in between. The CDR3 loop is CASSTPGNSYEQYF. For the CDR3, the DNA is TGTGCCAGTTCAACTCCGGGTAACTCCTACGAGCAGTACTTC.

The chain recombines TRBV5-1 with TRBJ1-3; D remains unclear. Trimming removed 4 bases from V and 0 bases from J, with 11 bases in between. Germline V gives CDR1 SGHRS, CDR2 YFSETQ. This CDR3 is built from 15 residues. The CDR3 DNA follows: TGCGCCAGCAGCCGTCCGGACCTCTCTGGAAACACCATATATTTT. Translation gives CASSRPDLSGNTIYF.

The V call is TRBV4-2, the J call TRBJ1-1; D remains ambiguous. The CDR3 runs to 15 residues. V lost 1 base to trimming and J lost 1 base, with 10 bases between them. Germline CDR1 LGHNA, CDR2 YNFKEQ. As DNA, the CDR3 is TGTGCCAGCAGCCAAGTGATGGTCGGGAACACTGAAGCTTTCTTT. It is translated as CASSQVMVGNTEAFF.

The J gene is TRBJ2-1, the V gene TRBV9, with 7 bases fitting TRBD2. The CDR3 sequence is 18 residues long. CDR1 is SGDLS and CDR2 is YYNGEE in the germline V gene. Trimming took 4 bases from V and 8 from J; bases not matched to a gene: 21. The CDR3 spells CASSPPREAGNPGDEQFF. For the CDR3, the DNA is TGTGCCAGCAGCCCTCCTAGGGAAGCGGGGAACCCCGGGGATGAGCAGTTCTTC.

The chain uses TRBV19 and TRBJ1-5, with TRBD1 as a possible D gene (6 bases). V shed 10 bases and J shed 4 bases, with 17 bases lying between them. The CDR3 contains 14 residues. In germline, CDR1 is LNHDA, CDR2 SQIVND (reference sequence). The CDR3 reads CATSYGQPNQPQHF. For the CDR3, the DNA is TGTGCCACCTCCTACGGACAGCCTAATCAGCCCCAGCATTTT.

CDR3 DNA: TGTGCCAGCAGTTCTACAGGGGGTGGCGAGCAGTACTTC. The encoded protein is CASSSTGGGEQYF. V is TRBV6-4 and J is TRBJ2-7, with 8 nucleotides matching TRBD1. This CDR3 is 13 amino acids long. Germline V gives CDR1 MRHNA, CDR2 SNTAGT. Trimming at V came to 5 bases and at J to 6 bases, leaving 6 bases not matched to a gene.

V is TRBV2 and J is TRBJ2-7; TRBD1 matches 9 bases. CDR3 size: 15 residues. The junction had 18 bases not matched to a gene; V was cut back by 6 bases and J by 12 bases. CDR1 is SNHLY, CDR2 FYNNEI, per germline. CDR3 nucleotide sequence: TGTGCCAGCAGACCCGGGACAGGGAGATTTCCCGGGGGGTACTTC. It specifies CASRPGTGRFPGGYF.

The chain is built from TRBV10-3 and TRBJ2-5; D is perhaps TRBD2 (7 bases). V lost 0 bases and J 5 bases, leaving 13 bases between the germline ends. The CDR3 runs 15 residues. Germline V gives CDR1 ENHRY, CDR2 SYGVKD. The DNA for the CDR3 is TGTGCCATCAGTGAGTCACGGGGGGCTGGGGAGACCCAGTACTTC. Protein: CAISESRGAGETQYF.

The rearrangement links TRBV5-8 to TRBJ1-2; 10 nucleotides agree with TRBD1. Trimming took 2 bases from V and 8 from J; bases not matched to a gene: 6. Looked up from germline, CDR1 is SGHTS and CDR2 is YDEGEE. There are 14 residues in the CDR3. The CDR3 reads CASSFGQGVRGYTF. The CDR3 coding sequence is TGTGCCAGCAGCTTTGGACAGGGGGTCAGAGGCTACACCTTC.

Here the CDR3 reads CASSQGGPRETGELFF. CDR3 nucleotide sequence: TGCGCCAGCAGCCAAGGGGGACCGAGAGAAACCGGGGAGCTGTTTTTT. V usage is TRBV4-3 and J usage is TRBJ2-2; either TRBD1 or TRBD2 may supply D (5 bases each). This CDR3 is built from 16 residues. V was cut by 1 base and J by 5 bases, with 14 bases left in between. The germline V gene encodes CDR1 LGHNA and CDR2 YSLEER.

The chain carries TRBV2 and TRBJ1-5; 7 bases are a match to TRBD1. V trimming: 8 bases; J trimming: 4 bases; junction bases outside the gene matches: 5. The CDR3 is 13 residues long. Germline CDR1 and CDR2: SNHLY and FYNNEI. The CDR3: CASLGTVNQPQHF. In nucleotides, the CDR3 is TGTGCCAGCCTTGGGACAGTAAATCAGCCCCAGCATTTT.

DNA for the CDR3: TGCAGCGTTGAATATAGACGCTTTAGGAACACTGAAGCTTTCTTT. Translated, it gives CSVEYRRFRNTEAFF. This chain links TRBV29-1 with TRBJ1-1; D gene ambiguous. This CDR3 is 15 amino acids long. Per germline, CDR1 SQVTM and CDR2 ANQGSEA. Trimming stripped 2 bases from V and 1 base from J, with 14 bases between.

V gene TRBV27 combines with J gene TRBJ1-1; a possible D gene is TRBD1 (6 bases). Germline V gene sequence: CDR1 MNHEY, CDR2 SMNVEV (reference sequence). This CDR3 is 15 amino acids long. V gave up 5 bases and J gave up 6 bases, with 19 bases separating them. Here the CDR3 reads CASSPQGFFPAEAFF. CDR3 coding DNA: TGTGCCAGCAGTCCACAGGGCTTCTTTCCCGCTGAAGCTTTCTTT.

The chain is built from TRBV4-2 and TRBJ1-2; 9 bases are shared with TRBD1. The trim removed 5 bases at V and 7 bases at J, leaving 8 bases unmatched. The CDR3 has 14 amino acids. The germline V gene encodes CDR1 LGHNA and CDR2 YNFKEQ. Here the CDR3 DNA reads TGTGCCAGCAGCTATTACCAGGGACAGGGTGGCTACACCTTC. Amino acids: CASSYYQGQGGYTF.